This T cell receptor (beta chain) was identified during a study of CD8 T cells in ankylosing spondylitis. Findings and caveats of the study: Previous work reported some of these motif variants in the synovial fluid and blood of reactive arthritis. About 8 highly homologous variants made up a TCR beta motif, and this motif appeared characteristic of ankylosing spondylitis blood.

Between the trimmed V and J ends, which lost 3 bases and 8 bases, there was a span of 8 bases. This CDR3 contains 11 residues. The germline V gene has CDR1 SQVTM and CDR2 ANQGSEA. The sample holds many counts of this clonotype. The antigen remains undetermined. Making the TCR beta libraries involved quantitative 5'-RACE with molecular barcodes. TCRdb itself ran the 5' RACE reads through MiXCR, one entry per CDR3 protein. The sample shows a few hundred thousand distinct CDR3 sequences, over 9.5% of them seen only once. Sequences were obtained from blood, either unsorted or a sorted T cell fraction (not recorded which). The J gene is TRBJ2-1, the V gene TRBV29-1, with unresolved D. The TCR sequence derives from a male donor with ankylosing spondylitis. The CDR3 sequence: CSVDRQDEQFF. The CDR3 DNA reads as TGCAGCGTTGACCGCCAGGATGAGCAGTTCTTC.